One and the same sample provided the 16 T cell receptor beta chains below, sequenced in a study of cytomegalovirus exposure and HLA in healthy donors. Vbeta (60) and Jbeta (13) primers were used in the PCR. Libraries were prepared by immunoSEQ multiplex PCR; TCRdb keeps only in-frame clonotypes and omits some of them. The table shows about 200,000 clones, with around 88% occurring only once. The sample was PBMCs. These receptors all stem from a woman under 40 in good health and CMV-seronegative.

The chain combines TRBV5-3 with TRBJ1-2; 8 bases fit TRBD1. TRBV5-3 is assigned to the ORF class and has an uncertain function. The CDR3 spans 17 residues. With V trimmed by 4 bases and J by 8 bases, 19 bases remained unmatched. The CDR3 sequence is CARSKAHADRGLGGYTF. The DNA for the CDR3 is TGTGCCAGAAGCAAAGCTCACGCAGACAGGGGCCTCGGAGGCTACACCTTC.

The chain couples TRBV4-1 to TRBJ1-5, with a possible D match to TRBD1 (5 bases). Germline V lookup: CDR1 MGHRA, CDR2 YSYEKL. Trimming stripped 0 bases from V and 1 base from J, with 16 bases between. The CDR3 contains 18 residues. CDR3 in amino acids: CASSQDPRIKGSNQPQHF. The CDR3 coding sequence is TGCGCCAGCAGCCAAGATCCCAGAATTAAGGGGAGCAATCAGCCCCAGCATTTT.

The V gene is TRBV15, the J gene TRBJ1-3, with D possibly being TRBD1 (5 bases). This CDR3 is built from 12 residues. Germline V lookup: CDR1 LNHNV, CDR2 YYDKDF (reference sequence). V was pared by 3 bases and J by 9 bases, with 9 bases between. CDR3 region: CATSSPGGTIYF. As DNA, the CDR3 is TGTGCCACCAGCAGCCCCGGGGGCACCATATATTTT.

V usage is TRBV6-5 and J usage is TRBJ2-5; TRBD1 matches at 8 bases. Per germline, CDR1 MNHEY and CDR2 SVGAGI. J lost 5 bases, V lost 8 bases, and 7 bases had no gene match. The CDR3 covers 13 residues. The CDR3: CASGQGDGETQYF. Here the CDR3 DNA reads TGTGCCAGCGGACAGGGAGACGGGGAGACCCAGTACTTC.

CDR3 in amino acids: CASSLTGTLGEQYF. The CDR3 DNA reads as TGTGCCAGCAGCTTAACAGGGACCCTCGGCGAGCAGTACTTC. This chain links TRBV5-8 with TRBJ2-7; perhaps TRBD1 as D (6 bases). This CDR3 region has 14 residues. Germline assignment: CDR1 SGHTS and CDR2 YDEGEE. The V end lost 2 bases, the J end lost 6 bases, and 15 bases lay between the germline ends.

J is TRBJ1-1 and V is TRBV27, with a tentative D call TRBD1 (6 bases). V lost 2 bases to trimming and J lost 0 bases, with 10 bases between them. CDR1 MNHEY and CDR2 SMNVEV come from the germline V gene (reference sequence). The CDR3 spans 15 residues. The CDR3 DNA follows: TGTGCCAGCAGTTTAGGGGGGGGCATGAACACTGAAGCTTTCTTT. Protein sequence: CASSLGGGMNTEAFF.

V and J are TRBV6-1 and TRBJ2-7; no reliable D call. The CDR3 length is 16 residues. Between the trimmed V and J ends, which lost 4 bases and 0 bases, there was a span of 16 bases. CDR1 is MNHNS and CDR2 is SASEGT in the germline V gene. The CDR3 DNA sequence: TGTGCCAGCAGTGGGGTTATCCGCGGTGCCTCCTACGAGCAGTACTTC. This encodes CASSGVIRGASYEQYF.

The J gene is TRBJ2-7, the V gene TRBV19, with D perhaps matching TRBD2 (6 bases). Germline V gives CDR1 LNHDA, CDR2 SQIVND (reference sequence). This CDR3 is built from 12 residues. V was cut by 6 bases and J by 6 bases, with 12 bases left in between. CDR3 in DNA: TGTGCCAGTAGGACTGGGGGGATCGAGCAGTACTTC. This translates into CASRTGGIEQYF.

In DNA form, the CDR3 reads TGTGCCACACGACAGGGTGACTATGGCTACACCTTC. The encoded protein is CATRQGDYGYTF. V gene TRBV19 combines with J gene TRBJ1-2, with 7 bases that match TRBD1. Germline trimming cut 10 bases from V and 3 bases from J; bases unmatched to any gene: 5. The CDR3 runs to 12 residues. Germline CDR1 and CDR2: LNHDA and SQIVND (reference sequence).

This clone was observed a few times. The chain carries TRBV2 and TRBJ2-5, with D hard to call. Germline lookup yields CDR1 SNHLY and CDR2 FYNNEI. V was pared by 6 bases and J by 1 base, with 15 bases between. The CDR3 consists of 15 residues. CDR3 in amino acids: CASRAGDIIQETQYF. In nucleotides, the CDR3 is TGTGCCAGCAGAGCCGGCGACATCATCCAAGAGACCCAGTACTTC. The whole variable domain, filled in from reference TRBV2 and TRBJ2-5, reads EPEVTQTPSHQVTQMGQEVILRCVPISNHLYFYWYRQILGQKVEFLVSFYNNEISEKSEIFDDQFSVERPDGSNFTLKIRSTKLEDSAMYFCASRAGDIIQETQYFGPGTRLLVL.

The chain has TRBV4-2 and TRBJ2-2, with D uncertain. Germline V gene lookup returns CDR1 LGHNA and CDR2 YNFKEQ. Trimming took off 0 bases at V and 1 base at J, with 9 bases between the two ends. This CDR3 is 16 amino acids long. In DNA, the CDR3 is TGTGCCAGCAGCCAAGAGAGGCACGTGAACACCGGGGAGCTGTTTTTT. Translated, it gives CASSQERHVNTGELFF.

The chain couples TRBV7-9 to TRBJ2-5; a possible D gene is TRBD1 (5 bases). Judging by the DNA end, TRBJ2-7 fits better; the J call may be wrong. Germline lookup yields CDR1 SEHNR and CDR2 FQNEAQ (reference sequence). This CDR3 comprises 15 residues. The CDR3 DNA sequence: TGTGCCAGCAGACAGGACGGAACATACTCCTACGAGCAGTACTTC. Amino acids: CASRQDGTYSYEQYF.

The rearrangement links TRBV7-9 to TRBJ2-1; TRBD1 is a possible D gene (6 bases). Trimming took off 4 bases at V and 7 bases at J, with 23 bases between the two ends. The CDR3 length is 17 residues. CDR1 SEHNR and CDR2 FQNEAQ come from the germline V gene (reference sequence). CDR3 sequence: CASSSTRARQAFNEQFF. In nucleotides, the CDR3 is TGTGCCAGCAGCTCCACAAGGGCCCGACAGGCCTTTAATGAGCAGTTCTTC.

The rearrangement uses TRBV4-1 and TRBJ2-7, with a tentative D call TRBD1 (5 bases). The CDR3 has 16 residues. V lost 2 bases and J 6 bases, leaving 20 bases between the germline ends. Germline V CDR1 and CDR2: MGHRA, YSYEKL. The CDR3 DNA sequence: TGCGCCAGCAGCCAACATCAGGGAATGATTCTTGGCGAGCAGTACTTC. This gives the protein CASSQHQGMILGEQYF.

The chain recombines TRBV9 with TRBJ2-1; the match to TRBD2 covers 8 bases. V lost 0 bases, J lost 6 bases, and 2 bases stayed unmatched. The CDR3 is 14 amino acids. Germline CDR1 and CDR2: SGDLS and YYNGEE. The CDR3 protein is CASSVEGTSNEQFF. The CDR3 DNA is TGTGCCAGCAGCGTAGAAGGGACTAGCAATGAGCAGTTCTTC.

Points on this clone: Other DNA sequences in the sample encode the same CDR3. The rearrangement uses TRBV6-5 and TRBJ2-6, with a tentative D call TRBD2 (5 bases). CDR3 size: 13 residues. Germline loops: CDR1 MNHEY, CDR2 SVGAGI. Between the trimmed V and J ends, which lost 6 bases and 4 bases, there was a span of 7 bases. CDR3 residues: CASSPGGANVLTF. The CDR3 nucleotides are TGTGCCAGCAGCCCGGGGGGGGCCAACGTCCTGACTTTC.